These 21 T cell receptor beta chains were sequenced from one sample in a study of graft-versus-host responses after intestinal transplantation. Sequencing used immunoSEQ multiplex PCR; TCRdb keeps in-frame clones, though not all of them. This table has over 1,500 clones, over 35% appearing once. Plates contained around 200,000 CFSE-labeled responder cells and around 200,000 irradiated, violet-dye-labeled stimulator cells. The source was alloreactive CD8+ T cells from a mixed lymphocyte reaction culture, collected before transplantation. Indicated subset: CFSE-low proliferating T cells sorted from roughly 6-day pre-transplant mixed lymphocyte reaction (GvH or HvG direction). The receptors shown here come from a human patient who was an organ donor for intestinal transplantation.

On this clone itself: This may stem from a read error, because a much larger clone lies one nucleotide away. The chain is built from TRBV4-2 and TRBJ1-2; D is ambiguous. Between the trimmed V and J ends, which lost 1 base and 4 bases, there was a span of 1 base. This CDR3 is built from 11 residues. CDR1 and CDR2 from the germline V gene are LGHNA and YNFKEQ. CDR3 sequence reads: CASSQGYGYTF. The DNA of the CDR3 is TGTGCCAGCAGCCAAGGCTATGGCTACACCTTC.

The genes are TRBV27 and TRBJ1-1; possible D gene TRBD1, 6 bases. The CDR3 loop spans 14 amino acids. The ends were cut back, 4 bases at V and 1 base at J, with 10 bases in the middle. The V gene's germline CDR1 is MNHEY and CDR2 SMNVEV (reference sequence). The CDR3 loop reads CASSYRVTNTEAFF. The CDR3 DNA is TGTGCCAGCAGTTACAGGGTTACGAACACTGAAGCTTTCTTT.

This chain joins TRBV13 and TRBJ1-5, with D hard to call. Germline V gives CDR1 PRHDT, CDR2 FYEKMQ (reference sequence). V lost 0 bases and J lost 7, with 4 bases in between. The CDR3 runs to 12 residues. The CDR3 sequence is CASSLGLQPQHF. The CDR3 DNA reads as TGTGCCAGCAGCTTAGGGTTACAGCCCCAGCATTTT.

The chain links TRBV7-6 to TRBJ2-3; possible D gene TRBD2, 5 bases. The V gene lost 5 bases and the J gene lost 0 bases, with 15 bases spanning the gap. CDR1 is SGHVS, CDR2 FNYEAQ, per germline. CDR3 length equals 16 residues. CDR3 residues: CASSPLGEVSTDTQYF. The DNA of the CDR3 is TGTGCCAGCAGCCCCCTGGGAGAAGTGAGCACAGATACGCAGTATTTT. The entire variable domain, with the rest obtained from reference TRBV7-6 and TRBJ2-3, is as follows: GAGVSQSPRYKVTKRGQDVALRCDPISGHVSLYWYRQALGQGPEFLTYFNYEAQQDKSGLPNDRFSAERPEGSISTLTIQRTEQRDSAMYRCASSPLGEVSTDTQYFGPGTRLTVL.

This clone counts as large. The chain couples TRBV5-1 to TRBJ1-1; D is undetermined. CDR1 is SGHRS and CDR2 is YFSETQ in the germline V gene. The germline V and J ends were trimmed by 0 bases and 2 bases, with 8 bases remaining between them. The CDR3 has 14 residues. The CDR3 spells CASSLEGTNTEAFF. The CDR3 nucleotides are TGCGCCAGCAGCTTGGAAGGAACCAACACTGAAGCTTTCTTT.

In this sample, this clone turned up a few times. The chain is built from TRBV2 and TRBJ1-1, with a possible D match to TRBD1 (6 bases). The CDR3 consists of 18 residues. CDR1 and CDR2 (germline): SNHLY, FYNNEI. V lost 0 bases and J lost 1, with 18 bases in between. Written as DNA, the CDR3 is TGTGCCAGCAGTGAAGCAGGCCTAACAGGGACTACGAACACTGAAGCTTTCTTT. As protein: CASSEAGLTGTTNTEAFF.

This clone is judged large. The rearrangement joins TRBV9 to TRBJ1-1; TRBD1 matches 7 bases. Germline CDR1 SGDLS, CDR2 YYNGEE. The CDR3 has 13 residues. The ends lost 0 bases at V and 5 bases at J; junction bases unmatched: 1. In DNA form, the CDR3 reads TGTGCCAGCAGCGTAGCGGGACAGACTGAAGCTTTCTTT. It translates to CASSVAGQTEAFF.

This clone was seen more than once but under ten times. The chain combines TRBV29-1 with TRBJ1-1; 7 nucleotides match TRBD1. The germline CDR1 and CDR2 sequences are SQVTM and ANQGSEA. This CDR3 spans 14 amino acids. Trimming removed 6 bases from V and 5 bases from J; junction bases left unmatched: 12. Here the CDR3 DNA reads TGCAGCGTCGGGGAGGGAGGGGGCAAGACTGAAGCTTTCTTT. Protein: CSVGEGGGKTEAFF.

Worth noting for this clone: This may come from a read error, since a much larger clone is one base off. V usage is TRBV4-2 and J usage is TRBJ1-1; D gene ambiguous. V was cut by 1 base and J by 4 bases, with 7 bases left in between. CDR1 LGHNA and CDR2 YNFKEQ come from the germline V gene. The CDR3 contains 13 residues. The DNA for the CDR3 is TGTGCCAGCAGCCAAGTATTCGGCACTGAAGCTTTCTTT. It yields the protein CASSQVFGTEAFF.

The chain uses TRBV6-1 and TRBJ1-5; D is possibly TRBD1 (5 bases). CDR3 length: 13 amino acids. The germline V and J ends were trimmed by 6 bases and 7 bases, with 13 bases remaining between them. Germline V gene lookup returns CDR1 MNHNS and CDR2 SASEGT. CDR3 coding DNA: TGTGCCAGCAGCTGGGACGCGGGGCAGCCCCAGCATTTT. It codes for CASSWDAGQPQHF.

The V call is TRBV7-9, the J call TRBJ2-5; no firm D call. Gene TRBJ2-7 matches the end of the DNA better, so the J call may be wrong. The CDR3 contains 12 residues. In germline, CDR1 is SEHNR, CDR2 FQNEAQ (reference sequence). The CDR3 DNA reads TGTGCCAGCAGCTATAGACCCGGCGAGCAGTACTTC. Translating it yields CASSYRPGEQYF.

This sequence joins TRBV5-5 and TRBJ2-6, with unresolved D. This CDR3 is 16 amino acids long. The germline V and J ends were trimmed by 7 bases and 11 bases, with 25 bases remaining between them. The germline V gene encodes CDR1 SGHKS and CDR2 YYEKEE (reference sequence). This CDR3 reads CASYGCVTKSGHVLTF. DNA for the CDR3: TGTGCCAGCTATGGTTGTGTCACAAAGTCGGGCCACGTCCTGACTTTC. The full variable domain, rest sourced from reference TRBV5-5 and TRBJ2-6, is DAGVTQSPTHLIKTRGQQVTLRCSPISGHKSVSWYQQVLGQGPQFIFQYYEKEERGRGNFPDRFSARQFPNYSSELNVNALLLGDSALYLCASYGCVTKSGHVLTFGAGSRLTVL.

This clone rates as large. The rearrangement uses TRBV30 and TRBJ1-1, with D unclear. Trimming removed 7 bases at V and 1 base at J, with 7 bases between. In germline, CDR1 is GTSNPN, CDR2 SVGIG (reference sequence). The CDR3 covers 11 residues. The CDR3 DNA follows: TGTGCCTCACATACGAACACTGAAGCTTTCTTT. It yields the protein CASHTNTEAFF.

Turning to this clone: A much larger clone is a single base away; this may be a read error. The same CDR3 also results from other DNA sequences found in this sample. This sequence joins TRBV4-1 and TRBJ1-2; no reliable D call. The V end was cut by 0 bases, the J end by 7 bases, with 9 bases between. The CDR3 covers 13 residues. Germline V gene data show CDR1 as MGHRA and CDR2 as YSYEKL. The CDR3 reads CASSQENGSGYTF. The CDR3 DNA reads as TGCGCCAGCAGCCAAGAGAATGGGTCTGGCTACACCTTC.

In its sample, this clone ranks as large. The CDR3 region has the DNA TGTGCCAGCAGCCCGCCGGCGAGCTCCTACGAGCAGTACTTC. Translated, it gives CASSPPASSYEQYF. The chain employs TRBV7-9 and TRBJ2-7; no firm D call. V was trimmed by 5 bases and J by 0 bases, leaving 11 bases between them. The length of the CDR3 is 14 residues. Germline CDR1 and CDR2: SEHNR and FQNEAQ (reference sequence).

The CDR3, as DNA: TGTGCCAGCAGCGCCGCTTTGGACGGATACACTGAAGCTTTCTTT. Translation: CASSAALDGYTEAFF. The genes are TRBV9 and TRBJ1-1, with D uncertain. With 3 bases removed from V and 3 bases from J, the gap between germline ends came to 15 bases. This CDR3 has 15 residues. CDR1 and CDR2 (germline): SGDLS, YYNGEE.

The genes are TRBV5-6 and TRBJ1-2, with unresolved D. Between the trimmed V and J ends, which lost 1 base and 5 bases, there was a span of 12 bases. Germline-derived CDR1 and CDR2 are SGHDT and YYEEEE. There are 14 residues in the CDR3. CDR3 loop: CASSLTGREYGYTF. CDR3 nucleotides: TGTGCCAGCAGCTTGACCGGGAGGGAATATGGCTACACCTTC.

The rearrangement joins TRBV19 to TRBJ1-1, with 7 positions matching TRBD1. The CDR3 spans 14 residues. CDR1 is LNHDA and CDR2 is SQIVND in the germline V gene (reference sequence). V shed 7 bases and J 4 bases; nucleotides not matched to a gene: 9. The CDR3 reads CASKQPGGTTEAFF. DNA of the CDR3: TGTGCCAGTAAGCAACCAGGGGGGACCACTGAAGCTTTCTTT.

V usage is TRBV11-3 and J usage is TRBJ2-1; 7 nucleotides match TRBD1. Losses at the gene ends were 1 base for V and 8 bases for J; bases not matched to a gene: 8. The length of the CDR3 is 15 residues. Per the germline V gene, CDR1 is SGHNT and CDR2 is YENEEA. Here the CDR3 reads CASSLVRTGEDEQFF. As DNA, the CDR3 is TGTGCCAGCAGCTTAGTGAGAACAGGGGAAGATGAGCAGTTCTTC.

The table lists this clone with a count of one. V gene TRBV27 combines with J gene TRBJ1-1; D not resolved. Germline-derived CDR1 and CDR2 are MNHEY and SMNVEV (reference sequence). Trimming cost V 3 bases and J 5 bases, with 13 bases left between them. The CDR3 runs to 14 residues. CDR3 DNA: TGTGCCAGCAGTTTCAGGAGGGTTGGGACTGAAGCTTTCTTT. Protein: CASSFRRVGTEAFF.

The gene calls are TRBV11-1 and TRBJ2-5; TRBD2 matches at 7 bases. J was trimmed by 4 bases and V by 1 base; bases with no gene match: 15. The CDR3 runs 18 residues. Germline CDR1 is SGHAT and CDR2 is FQDESV (reference sequence). DNA for the CDR3: TGTGCCAGCAGCTTAGAGTCTCGGGTACTAGCGTCGGGAGAGACCCAGTACTTC. Amino acids: CASSLESRVLASGETQYF.